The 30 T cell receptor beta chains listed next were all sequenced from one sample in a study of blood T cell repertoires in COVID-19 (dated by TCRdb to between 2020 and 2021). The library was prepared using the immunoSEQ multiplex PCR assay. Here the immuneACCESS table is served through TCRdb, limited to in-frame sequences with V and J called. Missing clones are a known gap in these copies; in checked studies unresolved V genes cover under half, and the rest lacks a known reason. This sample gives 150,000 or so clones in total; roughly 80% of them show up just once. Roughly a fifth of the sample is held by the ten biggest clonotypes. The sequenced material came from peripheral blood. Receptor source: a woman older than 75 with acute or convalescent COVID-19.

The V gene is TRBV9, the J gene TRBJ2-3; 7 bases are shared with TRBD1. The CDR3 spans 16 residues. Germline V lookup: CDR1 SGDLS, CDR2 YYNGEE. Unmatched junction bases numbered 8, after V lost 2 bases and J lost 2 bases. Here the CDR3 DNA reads TGTGCCAGCAGCGTCGAGCCGGGACAGACCACAGATACGCAGTATTTT. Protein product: CASSVEPGQTTDTQYF.

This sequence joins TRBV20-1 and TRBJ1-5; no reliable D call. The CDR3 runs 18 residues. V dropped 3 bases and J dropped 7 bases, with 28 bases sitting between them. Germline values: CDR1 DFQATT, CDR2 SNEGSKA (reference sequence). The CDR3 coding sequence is TGCAGTGCTAGTGGTGTAAGCGGTCGGAGGAGAGCGCTCCAGCCCCAGCATTTT. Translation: CSASGVSGRRRALQPQHF.

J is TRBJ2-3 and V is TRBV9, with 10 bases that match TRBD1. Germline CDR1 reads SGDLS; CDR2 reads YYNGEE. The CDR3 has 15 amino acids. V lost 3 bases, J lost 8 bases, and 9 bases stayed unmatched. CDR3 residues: CASSAEDRGLSTQYF. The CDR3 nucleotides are TGTGCCAGCAGCGCCGAAGACAGGGGGCTTAGTACGCAGTATTTT.

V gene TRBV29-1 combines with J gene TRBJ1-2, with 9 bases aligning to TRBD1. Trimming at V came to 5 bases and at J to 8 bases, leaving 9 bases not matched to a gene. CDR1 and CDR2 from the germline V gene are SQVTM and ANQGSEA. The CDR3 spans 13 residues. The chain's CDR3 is CSVTTGGARGYTF. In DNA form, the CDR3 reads TGCAGCGTTACCACAGGGGGCGCTCGGGGCTACACCTTC.

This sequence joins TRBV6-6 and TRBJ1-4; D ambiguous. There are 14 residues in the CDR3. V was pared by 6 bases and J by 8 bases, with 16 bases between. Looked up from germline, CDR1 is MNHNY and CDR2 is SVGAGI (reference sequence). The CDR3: CASSYPGSHEKLFF. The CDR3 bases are TGTGCCAGCAGCTACCCGGGGAGCCACGAAAAACTGTTTTTT.

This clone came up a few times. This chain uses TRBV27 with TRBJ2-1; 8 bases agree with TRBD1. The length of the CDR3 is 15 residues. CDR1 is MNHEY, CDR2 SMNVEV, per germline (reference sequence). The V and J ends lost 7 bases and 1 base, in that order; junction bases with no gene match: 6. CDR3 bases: TGTGCCAGCACCGACGACAGGGGATCCTACAATGAGCAGTTCTTC. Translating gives CASTDDRGSYNEQFF.

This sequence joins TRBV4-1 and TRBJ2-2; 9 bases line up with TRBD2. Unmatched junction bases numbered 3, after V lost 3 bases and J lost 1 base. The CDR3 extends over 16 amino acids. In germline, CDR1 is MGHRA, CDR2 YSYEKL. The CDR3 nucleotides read TGCGCCAGCAGCCAGGATAGCGGGAGGAACACCGGGGAGCTGTTTTTT. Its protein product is CASSQDSGRNTGELFF.

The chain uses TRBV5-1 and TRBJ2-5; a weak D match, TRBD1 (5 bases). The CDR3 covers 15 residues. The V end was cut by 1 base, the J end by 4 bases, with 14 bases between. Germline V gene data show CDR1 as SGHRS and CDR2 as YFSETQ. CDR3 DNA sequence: TGCGCCAGCAGCTTGCTTTGGGCCCAGGGAGAGACCCAGTACTTC. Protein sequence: CASSLLWAQGETQYF.

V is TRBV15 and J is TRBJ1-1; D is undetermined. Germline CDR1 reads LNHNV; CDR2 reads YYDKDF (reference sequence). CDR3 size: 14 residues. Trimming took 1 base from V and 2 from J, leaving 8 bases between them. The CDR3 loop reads CATSRGSGNTEAFF. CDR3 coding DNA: TGTGCCACCAGCAGAGGCTCGGGAAACACTGAAGCTTTCTTT.

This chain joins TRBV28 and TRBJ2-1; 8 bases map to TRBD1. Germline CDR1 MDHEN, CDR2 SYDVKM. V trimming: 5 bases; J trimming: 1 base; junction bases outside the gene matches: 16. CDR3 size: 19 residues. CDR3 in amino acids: CASSPNWGDRGESYNEQFF. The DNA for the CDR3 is TGTGCCAGCAGTCCAAACTGGGGTGACAGGGGAGAATCCTACAATGAGCAGTTCTTC.

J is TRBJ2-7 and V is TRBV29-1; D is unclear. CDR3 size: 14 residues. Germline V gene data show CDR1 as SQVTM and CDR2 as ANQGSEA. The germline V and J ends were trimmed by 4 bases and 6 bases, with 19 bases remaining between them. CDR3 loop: CSVVSDWSRSEQYF. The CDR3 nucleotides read TGCAGCGTTGTATCAGACTGGAGTCGCTCCGAGCAGTACTTC.

In DNA, the CDR3 is TGTGCCAGCAGTTTATCTCCGGGACAGGCCCTCGATCAGCCCCAGCATTTT. Protein product: CASSLSPGQALDQPQHF. The V gene is TRBV27, the J gene TRBJ1-5; TRBD1 agrees at 8 bases. J gave up 5 bases and V 0 bases, and 9 bases lay outside the gene matches. Germline loops: CDR1 MNHEY, CDR2 SMNVEV (reference sequence). The CDR3 extends over 17 amino acids.

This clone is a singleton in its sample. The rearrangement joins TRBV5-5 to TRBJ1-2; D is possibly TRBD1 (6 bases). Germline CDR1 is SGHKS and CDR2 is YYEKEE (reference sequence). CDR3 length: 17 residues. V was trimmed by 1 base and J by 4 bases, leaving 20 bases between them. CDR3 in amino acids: CASSLTIVNRAFYGYTF. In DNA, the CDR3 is TGTGCCAGCAGCTTGACAATAGTAAACAGGGCCTTCTATGGCTACACCTTC.

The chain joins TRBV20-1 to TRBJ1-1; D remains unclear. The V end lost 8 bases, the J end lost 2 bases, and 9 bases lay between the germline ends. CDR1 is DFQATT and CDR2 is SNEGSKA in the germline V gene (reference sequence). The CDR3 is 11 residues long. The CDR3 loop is CSPDSNTEAFF. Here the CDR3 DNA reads TGCAGTCCCGACTCTAACACTGAAGCTTTCTTT.

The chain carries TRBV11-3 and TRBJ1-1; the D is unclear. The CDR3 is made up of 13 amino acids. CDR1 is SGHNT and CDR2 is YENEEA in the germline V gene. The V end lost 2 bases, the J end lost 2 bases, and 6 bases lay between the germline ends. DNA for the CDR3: TGTGCCAGCAGCTTAAACAGCAACACTGAAGCTTTCTTT. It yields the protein CASSLNSNTEAFF.

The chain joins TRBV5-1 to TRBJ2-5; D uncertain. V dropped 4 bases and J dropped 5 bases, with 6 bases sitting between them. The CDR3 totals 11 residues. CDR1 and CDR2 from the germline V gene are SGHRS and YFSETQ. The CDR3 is CASSLVETQYF. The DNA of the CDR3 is TGCGCCAGCAGCCTAGTGGAGACCCAGTACTTC. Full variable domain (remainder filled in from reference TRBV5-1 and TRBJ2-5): KAGVTQTPRYLIKTRGQQVTLSCSPISGHRSVSWYQQTPGQGLQFLFEYFSETQRNKGNFPGRFSGRQFSNSRSEMNVSTLELGDSALYLCASSLVETQYFGPGTRLLVL.

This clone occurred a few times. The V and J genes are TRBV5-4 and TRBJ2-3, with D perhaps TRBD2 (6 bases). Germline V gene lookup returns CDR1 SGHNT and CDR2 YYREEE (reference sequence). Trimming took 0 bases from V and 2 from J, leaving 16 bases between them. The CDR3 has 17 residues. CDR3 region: CASSLELRAGFTDTQYF. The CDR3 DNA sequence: TGTGCCAGCAGCTTGGAGTTGCGGGCGGGATTCACAGATACGCAGTATTTT. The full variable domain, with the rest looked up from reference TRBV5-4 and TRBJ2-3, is ETGVTQSPTHLIKTRGQQVTLRCSSQSGHNTVSWYQQALGQGPQFIFQYYREEENGRGNFPPRFSGLQFPNYSSELNVNALELDDSALYLCASSLELRAGFTDTQYFGPGTRLTVL.

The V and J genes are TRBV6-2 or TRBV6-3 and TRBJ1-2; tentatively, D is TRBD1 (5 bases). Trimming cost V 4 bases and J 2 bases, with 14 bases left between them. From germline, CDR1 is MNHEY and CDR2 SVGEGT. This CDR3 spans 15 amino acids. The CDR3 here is CASSWTFTLNYGYTF. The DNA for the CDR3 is TGTGCCAGCAGTTGGACATTTACCCTAAACTATGGCTACACCTTC.

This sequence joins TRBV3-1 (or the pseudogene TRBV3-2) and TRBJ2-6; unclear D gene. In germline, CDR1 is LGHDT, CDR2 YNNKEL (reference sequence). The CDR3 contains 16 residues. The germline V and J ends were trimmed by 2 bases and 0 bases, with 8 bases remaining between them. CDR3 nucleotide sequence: TGTGCCAGCAGCCAATCTTCCAGCTCTGGGGCCAACGTCCTGACTTTC. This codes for CASSQSSSSGANVLTF.

In nucleotides, the CDR3 is TGTGCCAGCAGCCGTCCGGGACAGGGTTCGAACATTCAGTACTTC. It translates to CASSRPGQGSNIQYF. This chain connects TRBV3-1 (or the pseudogene TRBV3-2) to TRBJ2-4; 9 nucleotides align to TRBD1. V lost 4 bases and J lost 7; bases outside the gene matches: 8. The CDR3 has 15 residues. Per the germline V gene, CDR1 is LGHDT and CDR2 is YNNKEL (reference sequence).

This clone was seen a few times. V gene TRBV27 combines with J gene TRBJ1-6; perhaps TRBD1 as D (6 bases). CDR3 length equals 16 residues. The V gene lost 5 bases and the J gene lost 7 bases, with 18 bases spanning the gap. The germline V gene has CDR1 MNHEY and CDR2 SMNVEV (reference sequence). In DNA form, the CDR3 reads TGTGCCAGCAGTGTTACAGGGTCCCCACGCAATTCACCCCTCCACTTT. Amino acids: CASSVTGSPRNSPLHF.

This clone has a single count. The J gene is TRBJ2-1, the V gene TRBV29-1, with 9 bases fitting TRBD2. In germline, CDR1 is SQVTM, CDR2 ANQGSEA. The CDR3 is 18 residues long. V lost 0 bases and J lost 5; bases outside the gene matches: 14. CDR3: CSVEDRGTIGLANNEQFF. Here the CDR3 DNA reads TGCAGCGTTGAAGATCGGGGTACTATCGGACTAGCGAACAATGAGCAGTTCTTC.

CDR3 nucleotide sequence: TGTGCCAGCAGACAGAGGACAGGACTCTATGGCTACACCTTC. Its protein product is CASRQRTGLYGYTF. The gene calls are TRBV2 and TRBJ1-2, with 7 bases aligning to TRBD1. Germline trimming cut 6 bases from V and 4 bases from J; bases unmatched to any gene: 8. The CDR3 is made up of 14 amino acids. Germline CDR1 is SNHLY and CDR2 is FYNNEI.

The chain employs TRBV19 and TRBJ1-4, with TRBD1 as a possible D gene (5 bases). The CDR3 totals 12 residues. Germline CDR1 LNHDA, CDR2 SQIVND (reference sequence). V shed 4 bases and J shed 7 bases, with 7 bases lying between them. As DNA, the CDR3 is TGTGCCAGTAGTAACAGGAGTGAAAAACTGTTTTTT. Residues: CASSNRSEKLFF.

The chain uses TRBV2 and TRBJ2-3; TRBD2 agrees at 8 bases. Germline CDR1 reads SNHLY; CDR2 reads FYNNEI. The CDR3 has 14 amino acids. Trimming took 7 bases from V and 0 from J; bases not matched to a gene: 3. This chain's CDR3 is CASNERGSTDTQYF. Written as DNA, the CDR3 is TGTGCCAGCAACGAGCGGGGGAGCACAGATACGCAGTATTTT.

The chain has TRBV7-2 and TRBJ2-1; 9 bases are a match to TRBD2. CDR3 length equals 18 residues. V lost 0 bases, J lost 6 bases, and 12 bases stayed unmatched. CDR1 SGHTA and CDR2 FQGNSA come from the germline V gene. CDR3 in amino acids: CASSLAGGGRAPFNEQFF. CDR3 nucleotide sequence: TGTGCCAGCAGCTTAGCGGGTGGCGGGAGGGCCCCTTTCAATGAGCAGTTCTTC.

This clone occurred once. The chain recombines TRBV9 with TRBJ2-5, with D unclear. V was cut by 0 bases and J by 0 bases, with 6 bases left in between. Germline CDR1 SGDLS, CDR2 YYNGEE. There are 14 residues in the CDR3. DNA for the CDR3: TGTGCCAGCAGCGTAGGGCTAGACCAAGAGACCCAGTACTTC. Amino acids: CASSVGLDQETQYF.

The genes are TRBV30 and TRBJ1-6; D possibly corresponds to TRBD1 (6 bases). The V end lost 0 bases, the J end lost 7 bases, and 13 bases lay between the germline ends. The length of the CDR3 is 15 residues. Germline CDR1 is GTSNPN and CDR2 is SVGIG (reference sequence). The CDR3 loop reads CAWSVPPQGNSPLHF. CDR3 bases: TGTGCCTGGAGTGTACCCCCACAGGGCAATTCACCCCTCCACTTT.

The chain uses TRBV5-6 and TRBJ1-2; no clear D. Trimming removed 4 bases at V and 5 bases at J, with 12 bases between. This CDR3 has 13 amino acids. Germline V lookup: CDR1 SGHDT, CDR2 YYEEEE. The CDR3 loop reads CASSPRGPYGYTF. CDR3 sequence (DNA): TGTGCCAGCAGCCCCCGCGGCCCGTATGGCTACACCTTC.

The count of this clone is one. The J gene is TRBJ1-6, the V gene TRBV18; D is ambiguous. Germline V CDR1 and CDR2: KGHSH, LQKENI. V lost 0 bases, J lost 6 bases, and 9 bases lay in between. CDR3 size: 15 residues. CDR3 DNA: TGTGCCAGCTCACCACCTGGCCAGGCTAATTCACCCCTCCACTTT. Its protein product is CASSPPGQANSPLHF. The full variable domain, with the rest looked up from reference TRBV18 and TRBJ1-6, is NAGVMQNPRHLVRRRGQEARLRCSPMKGHSHVYWYRQLPEEGLKFMVYLQKENIIDESGMPKERFSAEFPKEGPSILRIQQVVRGDSAAYFCASSPPGQANSPLHFGNGTRLTVT.